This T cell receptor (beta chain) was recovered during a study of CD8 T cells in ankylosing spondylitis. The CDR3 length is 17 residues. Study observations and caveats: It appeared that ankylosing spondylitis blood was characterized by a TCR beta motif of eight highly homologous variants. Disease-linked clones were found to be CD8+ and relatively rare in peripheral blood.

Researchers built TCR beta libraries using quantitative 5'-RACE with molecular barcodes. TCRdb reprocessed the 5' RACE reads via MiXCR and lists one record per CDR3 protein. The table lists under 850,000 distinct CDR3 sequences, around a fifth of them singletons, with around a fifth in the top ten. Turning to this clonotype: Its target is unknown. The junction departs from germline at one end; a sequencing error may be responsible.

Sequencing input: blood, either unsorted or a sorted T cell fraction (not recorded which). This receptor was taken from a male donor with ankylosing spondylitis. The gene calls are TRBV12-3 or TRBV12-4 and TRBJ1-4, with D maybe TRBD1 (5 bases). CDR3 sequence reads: CACSFHSSDRSNEKLFF. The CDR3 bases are TGTGCCTGCAGTTTCCACTCCTCTGACAGATCAAATGAAAAACTGTTTTTT.